This T cell receptor beta chain was captured by sequencing in a study of human T cells and chemical hapten exposure. Stated time point: patch test 3, about 24 weeks after DPC sensitization. Treatment of the sample: therapeutic diphenylcyclopropenone sensitization with weekly scalp DPC. This CDR3 contains 15 residues. Germline assignment: CDR1 KGHSY and CDR2 FQNENV. V was shortened by 0 bases and J by 0 bases, with 6 bases between the two germline ends. Unique molecular identifiers were linked by the library to individual cDNA molecules. From the RACE reads, TCRdb called clonotypes with MiXCR, one entry per CDR3 protein. Altogether 100,000 or so distinct CDR3 sequences are present, under 40% being singletons, with the ten largest covering approximately 3%.

The sample consisted of whole blood, taken in connection with sensitization to the hapten diphenylcyclopropenone (DPC). The genes are TRBV16 and TRBJ1-5; D uncertain. This receptor was taken from a man in his forties with alopecia areata. Some clones in this sample may be carry-over from other donors' samples. CDR3 sequence (DNA): TGTGCCAGCAGCCAATCAGGGCGTAGCAATCAGCCCCAGCATTTT. This translates into CASSQSGRSNQPQHF.